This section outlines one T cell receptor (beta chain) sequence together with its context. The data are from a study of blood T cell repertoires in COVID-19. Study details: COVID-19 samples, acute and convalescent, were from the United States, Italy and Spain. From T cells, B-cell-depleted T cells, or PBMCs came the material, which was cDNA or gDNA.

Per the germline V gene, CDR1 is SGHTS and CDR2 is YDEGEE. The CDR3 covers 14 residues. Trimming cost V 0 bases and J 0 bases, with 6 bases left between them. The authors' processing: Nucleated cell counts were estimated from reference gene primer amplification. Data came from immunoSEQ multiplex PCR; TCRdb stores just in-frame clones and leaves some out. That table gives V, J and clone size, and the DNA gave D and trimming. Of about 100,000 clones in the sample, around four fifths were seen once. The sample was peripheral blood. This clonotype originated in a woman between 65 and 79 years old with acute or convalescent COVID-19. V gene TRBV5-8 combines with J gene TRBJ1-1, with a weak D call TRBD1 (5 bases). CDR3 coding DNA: TGTGCCAGCAGCTTGGAGGGGATGAACACTGAAGCTTTCTTT. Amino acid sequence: CASSLEGMNTEAFF.